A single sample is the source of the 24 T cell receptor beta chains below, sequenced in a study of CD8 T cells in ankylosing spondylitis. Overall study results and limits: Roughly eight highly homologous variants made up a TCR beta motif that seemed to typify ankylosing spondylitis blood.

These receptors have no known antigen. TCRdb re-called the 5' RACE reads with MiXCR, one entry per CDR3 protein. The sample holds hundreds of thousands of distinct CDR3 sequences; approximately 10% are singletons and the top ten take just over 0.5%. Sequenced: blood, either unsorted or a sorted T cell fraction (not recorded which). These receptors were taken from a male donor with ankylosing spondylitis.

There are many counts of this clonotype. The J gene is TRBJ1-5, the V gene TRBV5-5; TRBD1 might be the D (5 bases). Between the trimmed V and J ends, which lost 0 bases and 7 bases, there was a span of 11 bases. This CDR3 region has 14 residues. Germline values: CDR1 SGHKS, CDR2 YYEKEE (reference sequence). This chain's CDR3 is CASSLVTGRQPQHF. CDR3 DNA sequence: TGTGCCAGCAGCTTGGTCACGGGGCGGCAGCCCCAGCATTTT.

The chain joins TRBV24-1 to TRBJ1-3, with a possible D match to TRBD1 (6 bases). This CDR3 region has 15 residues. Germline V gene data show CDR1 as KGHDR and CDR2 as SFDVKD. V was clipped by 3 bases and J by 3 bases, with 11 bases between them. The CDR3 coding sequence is TGTGCCACCAGTGATCCCCACAGGGATGGAAACACCATATATTTT. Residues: CATSDPHRDGNTIYF.

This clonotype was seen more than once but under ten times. The CDR3 loop is CSAKRSIQETQYF. As DNA, the CDR3 is TGCAGTGCCAAGAGGAGTATTCAAGAGACCCAGTACTTC. The rearrangement joins TRBV20-1 to TRBJ2-5; D ambiguous. The CDR3 has 13 residues. V was trimmed by 6 bases and J by 2 bases, leaving 13 bases between them. Germline V gives CDR1 DFQATT, CDR2 SNEGSKA (reference sequence).

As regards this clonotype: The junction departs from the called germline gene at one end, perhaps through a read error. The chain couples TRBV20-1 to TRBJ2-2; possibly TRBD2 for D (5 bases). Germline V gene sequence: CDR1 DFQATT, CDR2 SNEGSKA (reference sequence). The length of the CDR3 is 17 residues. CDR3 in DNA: TGCTGTGCTAGAGTAGGCCCCCGGGGTGCATACACCGGGGAGCTGTTTTTT. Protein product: CCARVGPRGAYTGELFF.

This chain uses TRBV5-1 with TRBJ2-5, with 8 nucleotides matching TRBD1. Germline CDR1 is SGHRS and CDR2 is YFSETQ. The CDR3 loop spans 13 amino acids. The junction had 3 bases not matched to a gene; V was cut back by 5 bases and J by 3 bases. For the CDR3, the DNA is TGCGCCAGCAGACTACAGGGGGAAGAGACCCAGTACTTC. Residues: CASRLQGEETQYF.

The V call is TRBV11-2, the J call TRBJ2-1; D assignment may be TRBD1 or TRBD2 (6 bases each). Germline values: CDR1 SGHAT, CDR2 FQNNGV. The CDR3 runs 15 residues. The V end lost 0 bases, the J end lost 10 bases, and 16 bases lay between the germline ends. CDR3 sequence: CASSLDLAGGDEQFF. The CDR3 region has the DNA TGTGCCAGCAGCTTAGATCTGGCCGGGGGCGACGAGCAGTTCTTC. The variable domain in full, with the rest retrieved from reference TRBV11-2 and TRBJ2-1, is EAGVAQSPRYKIIEKRQSVAFWCNPISGHATLYWYQQILGQGPKLLIQFQNNGVVDDSQLPKDRFSAERLKGVDSTLKIQPAKLEDSAVYLCASSLDLAGGDEQFFGPGTRLTVL.

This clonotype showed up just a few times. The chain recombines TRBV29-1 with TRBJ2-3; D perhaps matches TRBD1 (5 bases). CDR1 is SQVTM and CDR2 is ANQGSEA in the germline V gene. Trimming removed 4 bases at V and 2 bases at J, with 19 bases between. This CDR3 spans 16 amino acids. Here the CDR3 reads CSVVPRARGHTDTQYF. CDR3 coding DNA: TGCAGCGTTGTACCCCGGGCAAGGGGTCACACAGATACGCAGTATTTT.

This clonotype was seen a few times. CDR3 residues: CSASRASSSYEQYF. The CDR3 coding sequence is TGCAGTGCTAGCCGGGCCTCGAGCTCCTACGAGCAGTACTTC. The J gene is TRBJ2-7, the V gene TRBV20-1; D call uncertain. The germline CDR1 and CDR2 sequences are DFQATT and SNEGSKA (reference sequence). Between the trimmed V and J ends, which lost 3 bases and 0 bases, there was a span of 12 bases. This CDR3 region has 14 residues.

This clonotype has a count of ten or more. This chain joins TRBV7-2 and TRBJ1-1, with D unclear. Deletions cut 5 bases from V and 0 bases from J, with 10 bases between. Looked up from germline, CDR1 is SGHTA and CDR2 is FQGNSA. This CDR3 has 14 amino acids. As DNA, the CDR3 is TGTGCCAGCAGCCGGCCGAATATGAACACTGAAGCTTTCTTT. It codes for CASSRPNMNTEAFF.

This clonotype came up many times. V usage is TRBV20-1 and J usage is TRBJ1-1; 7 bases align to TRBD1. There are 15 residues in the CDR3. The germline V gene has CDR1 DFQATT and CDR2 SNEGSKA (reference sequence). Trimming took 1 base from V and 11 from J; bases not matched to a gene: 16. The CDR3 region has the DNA TGCAGTGCTAGAGGGAGGACAGGAATAGGATGGAATGCTTTCTTT. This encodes CSARGRTGIGWNAFF.

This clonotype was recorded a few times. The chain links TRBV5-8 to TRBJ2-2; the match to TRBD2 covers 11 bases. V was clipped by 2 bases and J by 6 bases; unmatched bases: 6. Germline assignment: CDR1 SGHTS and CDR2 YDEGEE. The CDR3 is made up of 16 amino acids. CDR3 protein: CASSFSGTSGAGELFF. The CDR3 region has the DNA TGTGCCAGCAGCTTCTCCGGGACTAGCGGAGCCGGGGAGCTGTTTTTT. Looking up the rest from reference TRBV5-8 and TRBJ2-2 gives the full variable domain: EAGVTQSPTHLIKTRGQQATLRCSPISGHTSVYWYQQALGLGLQFLLWYDEGEERNRGNFPPRFSGRQFPNYSSELNVNALELEDSALYLCASSFSGTSGAGELFFGEGSRLTVL.

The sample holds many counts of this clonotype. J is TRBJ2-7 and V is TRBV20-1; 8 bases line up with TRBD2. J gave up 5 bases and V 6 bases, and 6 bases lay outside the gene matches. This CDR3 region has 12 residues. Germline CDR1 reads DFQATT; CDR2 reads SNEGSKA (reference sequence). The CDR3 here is CSAWAGGDEQYF. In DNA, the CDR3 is TGCAGTGCCTGGGCGGGAGGTGACGAGCAGTACTTC.

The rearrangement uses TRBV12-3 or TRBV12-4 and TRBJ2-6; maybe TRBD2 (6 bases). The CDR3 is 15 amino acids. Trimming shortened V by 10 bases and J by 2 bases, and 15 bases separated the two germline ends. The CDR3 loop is CATGTGSPGANVLTF. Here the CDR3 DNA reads TGTGCCACCGGGACCGGGAGTCCTGGGGCCAACGTCCTGACTTTC.

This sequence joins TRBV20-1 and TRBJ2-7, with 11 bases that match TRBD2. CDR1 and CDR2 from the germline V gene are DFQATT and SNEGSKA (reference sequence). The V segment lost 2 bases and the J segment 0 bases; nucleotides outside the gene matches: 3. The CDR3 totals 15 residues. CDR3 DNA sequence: TGCAGTGCTAGACCTCTAGCGGGAGGCTCCTACGAGCAGTACTTC. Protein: CSARPLAGGSYEQYF.

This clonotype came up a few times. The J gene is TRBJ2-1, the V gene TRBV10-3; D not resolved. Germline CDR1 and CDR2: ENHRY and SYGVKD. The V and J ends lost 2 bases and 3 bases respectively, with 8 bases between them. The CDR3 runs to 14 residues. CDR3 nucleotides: TGTGCCATCAGTGAGCTACAGAACTACAATGAGCAGTTCTTC. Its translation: CAISELQNYNEQFF.

This CDR3 reads CASRKYREGYTF. In DNA form, the CDR3 reads TGTGCCAGCAGGAAGTACAGGGAGGGCTACACCTTC. This sequence joins TRBV2 and TRBJ1-2; D possibly corresponds to TRBD1 (6 bases). Deletions cut 6 bases from V and 8 bases from J, with 13 bases between. The length of the CDR3 is 12 residues. Germline V gene data show CDR1 as SNHLY and CDR2 as FYNNEI.

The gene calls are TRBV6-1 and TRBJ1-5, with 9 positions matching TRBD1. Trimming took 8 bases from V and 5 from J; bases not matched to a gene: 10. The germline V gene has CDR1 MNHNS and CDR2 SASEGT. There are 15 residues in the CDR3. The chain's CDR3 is CASGFDRGLYQPQHF. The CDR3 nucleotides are TGTGCCAGCGGGTTCGACAGGGGGTTGTATCAGCCCCAGCATTTT.

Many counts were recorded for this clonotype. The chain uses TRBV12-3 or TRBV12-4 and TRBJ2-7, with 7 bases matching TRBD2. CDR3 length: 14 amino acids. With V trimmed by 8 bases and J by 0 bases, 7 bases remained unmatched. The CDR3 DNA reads TGTGCCAGCTCACCCGGGGGGAGCTCCTACGAGCAGTACTTC. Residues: CASSPGGSSYEQYF.

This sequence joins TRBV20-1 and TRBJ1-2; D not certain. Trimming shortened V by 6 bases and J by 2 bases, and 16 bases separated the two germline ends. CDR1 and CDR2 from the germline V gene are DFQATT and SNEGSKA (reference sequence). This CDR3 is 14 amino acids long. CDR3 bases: TGCAGTGCCCCTCGACCTATTTCGAACTATGGCTACACCTTC. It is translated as CSAPRPISNYGYTF.

The CDR3 here is CASSASGEGYYGYTF. Here the CDR3 DNA reads TGTGCCAGCAGCGCGTCAGGCGAGGGGTACTATGGCTACACCTTC. V and J are TRBV9 and TRBJ1-2; a possible D gene is TRBD1 (5 bases). Per the germline V gene, CDR1 is SGDLS and CDR2 is YYNGEE. V was cut by 3 bases and J by 3 bases, with 15 bases left in between. The CDR3 contains 15 residues.

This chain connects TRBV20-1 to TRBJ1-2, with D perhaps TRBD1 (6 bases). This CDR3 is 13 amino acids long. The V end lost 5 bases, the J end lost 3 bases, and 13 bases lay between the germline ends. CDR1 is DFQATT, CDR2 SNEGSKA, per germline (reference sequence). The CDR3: CSAQAGQYYGYTF. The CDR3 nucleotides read TGCAGTGCTCAGGCCGGACAGTACTATGGCTACACCTTC.

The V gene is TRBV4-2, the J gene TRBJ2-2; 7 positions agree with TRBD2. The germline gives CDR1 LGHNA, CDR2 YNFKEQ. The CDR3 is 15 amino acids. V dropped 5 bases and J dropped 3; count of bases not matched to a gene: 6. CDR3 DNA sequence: TGTGCCAGCAGCGGGGGGGACGGTGACACCGGGGAGCTGTTTTTT. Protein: CASSGGDGDTGELFF.

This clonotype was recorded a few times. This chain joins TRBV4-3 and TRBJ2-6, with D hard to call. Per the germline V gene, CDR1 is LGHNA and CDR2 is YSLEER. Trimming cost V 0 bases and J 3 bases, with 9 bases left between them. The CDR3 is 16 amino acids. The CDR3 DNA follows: TGCGCCAGCAGCCAAGATCCCGGTGGTGGGGCCAACGTCCTGACTTTC. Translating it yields CASSQDPGGGANVLTF.

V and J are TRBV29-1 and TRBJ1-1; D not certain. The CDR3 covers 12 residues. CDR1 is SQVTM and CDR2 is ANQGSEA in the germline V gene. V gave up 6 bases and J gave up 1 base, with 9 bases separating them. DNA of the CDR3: TGCAGCGTGTCGCGGCGGAACACTGAAGCTTTCTTT. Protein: CSVSRRNTEAFF.